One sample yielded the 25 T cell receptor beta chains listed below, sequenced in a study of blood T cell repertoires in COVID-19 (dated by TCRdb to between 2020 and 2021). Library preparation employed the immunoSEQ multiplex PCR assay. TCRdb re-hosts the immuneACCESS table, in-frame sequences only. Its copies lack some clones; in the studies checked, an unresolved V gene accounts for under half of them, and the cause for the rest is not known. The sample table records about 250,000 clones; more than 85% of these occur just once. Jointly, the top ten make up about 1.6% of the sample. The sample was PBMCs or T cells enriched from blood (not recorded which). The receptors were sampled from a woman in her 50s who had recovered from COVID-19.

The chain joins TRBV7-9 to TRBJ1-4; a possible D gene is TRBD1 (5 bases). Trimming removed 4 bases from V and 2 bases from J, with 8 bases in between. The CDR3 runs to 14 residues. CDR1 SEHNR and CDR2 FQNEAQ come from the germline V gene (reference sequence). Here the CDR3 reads CASSSRQTNEKLFF. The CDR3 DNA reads TGTGCCAGCAGCTCCCGACAGACTAATGAAAAACTGTTTTTT.

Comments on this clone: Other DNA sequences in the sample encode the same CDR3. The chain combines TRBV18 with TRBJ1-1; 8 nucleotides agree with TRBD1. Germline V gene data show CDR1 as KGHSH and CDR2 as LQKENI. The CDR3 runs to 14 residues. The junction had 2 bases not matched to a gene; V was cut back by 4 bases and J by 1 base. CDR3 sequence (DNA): TGTGCCAGCTCACTAGGGACAGGGAACACTGAAGCTTTCTTT. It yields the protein CASSLGTGNTEAFF. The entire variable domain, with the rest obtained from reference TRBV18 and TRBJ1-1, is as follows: NAGVMQNPRHLVRRRGQEARLRCSPMKGHSHVYWYRQLPEEGLKFMVYLQKENIIDESGMPKERFSAEFPKEGPSILRIQQVVRGDSAAYFCASSLGTGNTEAFFGQGTRLTVV.

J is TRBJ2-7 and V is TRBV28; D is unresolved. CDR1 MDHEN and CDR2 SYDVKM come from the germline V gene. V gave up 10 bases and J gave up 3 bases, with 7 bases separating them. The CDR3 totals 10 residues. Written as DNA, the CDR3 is TGTGCCACCAAGCTCTACGAGCAGTACTTC. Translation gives CATKLYEQYF. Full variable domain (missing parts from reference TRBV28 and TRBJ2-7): DVKVTQSSRYLVKRTGEKVFLECVQDMDHENMFWYRQDPGLGLRLIYFSYDVKMKEKGDIPEGYSVSREKKERFSLILESASTNQTSMYLCATKLYEQYFGPGTRLTVT.

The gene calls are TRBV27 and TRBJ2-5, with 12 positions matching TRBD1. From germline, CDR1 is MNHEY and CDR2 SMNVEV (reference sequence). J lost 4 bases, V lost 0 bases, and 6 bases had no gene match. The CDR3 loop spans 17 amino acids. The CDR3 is CASSLSPGQGARETQYF. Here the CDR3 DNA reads TGTGCCAGCAGTTTATCCCCGGGACAGGGGGCGAGAGAGACCCAGTACTTC.

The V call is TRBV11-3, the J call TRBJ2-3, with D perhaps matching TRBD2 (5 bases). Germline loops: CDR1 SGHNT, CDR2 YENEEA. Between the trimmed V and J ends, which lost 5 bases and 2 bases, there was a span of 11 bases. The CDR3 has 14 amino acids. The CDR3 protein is CASSASGYTDTQYF. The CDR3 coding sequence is TGTGCCAGCAGCGCAAGCGGATACACAGATACGCAGTATTTT.

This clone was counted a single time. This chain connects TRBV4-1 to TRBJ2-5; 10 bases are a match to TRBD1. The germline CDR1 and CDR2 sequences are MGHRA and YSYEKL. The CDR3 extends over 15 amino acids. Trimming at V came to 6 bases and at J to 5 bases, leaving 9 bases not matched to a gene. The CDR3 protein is CASSRTGGQGETQYF. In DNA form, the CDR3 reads TGCGCCAGCAGTCGGACAGGGGGTCAGGGGGAGACCCAGTACTTC.

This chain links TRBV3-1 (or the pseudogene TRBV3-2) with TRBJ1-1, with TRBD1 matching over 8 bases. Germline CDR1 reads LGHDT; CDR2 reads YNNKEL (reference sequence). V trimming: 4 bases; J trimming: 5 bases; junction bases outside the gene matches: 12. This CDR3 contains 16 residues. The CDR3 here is CASSPPRTGKGTEAFF. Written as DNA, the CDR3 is TGTGCCAGCAGCCCACCCCGGACAGGGAAGGGGACTGAAGCTTTCTTT.

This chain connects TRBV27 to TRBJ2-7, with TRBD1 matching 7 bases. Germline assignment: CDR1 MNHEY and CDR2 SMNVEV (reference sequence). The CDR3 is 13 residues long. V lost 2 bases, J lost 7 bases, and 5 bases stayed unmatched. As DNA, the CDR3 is TGTGCCAGCAGTTTAGAGGGGGCGGGTGAGCAGTACTTC. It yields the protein CASSLEGAGEQYF.

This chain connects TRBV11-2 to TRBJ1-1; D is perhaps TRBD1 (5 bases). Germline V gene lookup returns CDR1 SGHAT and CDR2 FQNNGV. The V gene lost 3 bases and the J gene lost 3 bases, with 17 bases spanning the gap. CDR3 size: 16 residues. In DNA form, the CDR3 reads TGTGCCAGCAGCTTTAGGCGGGGGGGGACGGACACTGAAGCTTTCTTT. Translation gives CASSFRRGGTDTEAFF.

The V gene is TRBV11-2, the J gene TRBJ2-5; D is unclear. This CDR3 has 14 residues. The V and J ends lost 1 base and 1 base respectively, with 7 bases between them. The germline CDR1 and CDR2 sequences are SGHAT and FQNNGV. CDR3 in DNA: TGTGCCAGCAGCTTAGGGTCAGTCCAAGAGACCCAGTACTTC. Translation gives CASSLGSVQETQYF.

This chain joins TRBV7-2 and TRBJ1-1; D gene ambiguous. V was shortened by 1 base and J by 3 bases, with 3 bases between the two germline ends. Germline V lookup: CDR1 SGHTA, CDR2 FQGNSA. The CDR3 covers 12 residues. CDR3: CASSLDYTEAFF. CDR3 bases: TGTGCCAGCAGCTTAGACTACACTGAAGCTTTCTTT.

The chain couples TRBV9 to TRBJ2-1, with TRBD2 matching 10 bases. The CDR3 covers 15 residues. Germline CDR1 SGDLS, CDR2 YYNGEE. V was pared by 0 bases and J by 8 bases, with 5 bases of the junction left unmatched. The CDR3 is CASSVEAGGFYEQFF. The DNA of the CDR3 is TGTGCCAGCAGCGTAGAAGCGGGAGGGTTCTATGAGCAGTTCTTC.

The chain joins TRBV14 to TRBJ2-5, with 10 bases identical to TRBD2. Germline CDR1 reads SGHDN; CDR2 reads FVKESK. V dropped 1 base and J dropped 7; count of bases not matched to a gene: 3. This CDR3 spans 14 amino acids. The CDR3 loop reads CASSQALAGGTQYF. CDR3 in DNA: TGTGCCAGCAGCCAAGCGTTAGCGGGAGGGACCCAGTACTTC.

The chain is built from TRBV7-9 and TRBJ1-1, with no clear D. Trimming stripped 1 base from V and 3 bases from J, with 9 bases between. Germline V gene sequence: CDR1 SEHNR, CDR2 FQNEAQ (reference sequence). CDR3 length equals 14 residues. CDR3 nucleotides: TGTGCCAGCAGCTTAGGGGCCGGGGACACTGAAGCTTTCTTT. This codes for CASSLGAGDTEAFF.

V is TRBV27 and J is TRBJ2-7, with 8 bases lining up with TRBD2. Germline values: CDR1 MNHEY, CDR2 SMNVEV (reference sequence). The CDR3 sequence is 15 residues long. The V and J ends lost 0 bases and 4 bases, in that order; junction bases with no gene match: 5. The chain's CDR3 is CASSLSTGGTYEQYF. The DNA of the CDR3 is TGTGCCAGCAGTTTATCGACGGGGGGGACTTACGAGCAGTACTTC.

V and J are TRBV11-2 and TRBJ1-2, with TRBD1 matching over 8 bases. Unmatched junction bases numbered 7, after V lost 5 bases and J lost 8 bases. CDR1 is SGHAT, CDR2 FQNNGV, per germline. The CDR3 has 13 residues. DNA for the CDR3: TGTGCCAGCAGCCACAGGGGGGATGGCGGCTACACCTTC. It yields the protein CASSHRGDGGYTF.

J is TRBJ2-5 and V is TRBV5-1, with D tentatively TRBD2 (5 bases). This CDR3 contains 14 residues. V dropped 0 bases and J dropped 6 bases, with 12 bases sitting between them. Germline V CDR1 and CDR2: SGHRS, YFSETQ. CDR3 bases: TGCGCCAGCAGCTTGGACACACTAGGGCAGACCCAGTACTTC. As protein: CASSLDTLGQTQYF.

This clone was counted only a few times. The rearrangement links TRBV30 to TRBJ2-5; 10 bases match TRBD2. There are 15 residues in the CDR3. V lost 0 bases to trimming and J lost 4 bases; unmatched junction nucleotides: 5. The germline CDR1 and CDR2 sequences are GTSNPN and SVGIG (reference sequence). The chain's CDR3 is CAWSVHGLAVETQYF. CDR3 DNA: TGTGCCTGGAGTGTACATGGACTAGCGGTAGAGACCCAGTACTTC.

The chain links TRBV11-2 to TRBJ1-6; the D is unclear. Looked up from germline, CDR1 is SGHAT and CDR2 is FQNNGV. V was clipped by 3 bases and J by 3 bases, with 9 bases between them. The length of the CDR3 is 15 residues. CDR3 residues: CASSFSRGYNSPLHF. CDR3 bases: TGTGCCAGCAGCTTTTCCCGAGGCTATAATTCACCCCTCCACTTT.

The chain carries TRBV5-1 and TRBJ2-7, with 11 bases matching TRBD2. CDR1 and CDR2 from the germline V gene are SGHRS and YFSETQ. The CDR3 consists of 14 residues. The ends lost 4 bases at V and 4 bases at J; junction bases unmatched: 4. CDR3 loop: CASSVTSGIYEQYF. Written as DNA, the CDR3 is TGCGCCAGCAGCGTGACTAGCGGGATATACGAGCAGTACTTC.

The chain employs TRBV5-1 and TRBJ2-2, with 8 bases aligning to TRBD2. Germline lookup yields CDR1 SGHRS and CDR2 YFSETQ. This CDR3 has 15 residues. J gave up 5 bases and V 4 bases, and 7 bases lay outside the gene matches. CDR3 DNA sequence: TGCGCCAGCAGCACCGGGAGGGCCAAAACCGGGGAGCTGTTTTTT. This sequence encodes CASSTGRAKTGELFF.

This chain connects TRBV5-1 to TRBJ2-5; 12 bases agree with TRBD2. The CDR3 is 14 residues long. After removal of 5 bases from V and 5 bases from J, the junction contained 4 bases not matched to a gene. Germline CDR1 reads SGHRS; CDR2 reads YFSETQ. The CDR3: CASRGLAGLETQYF. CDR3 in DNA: TGCGCCAGCAGAGGACTAGCGGGACTCGAGACCCAGTACTTC.

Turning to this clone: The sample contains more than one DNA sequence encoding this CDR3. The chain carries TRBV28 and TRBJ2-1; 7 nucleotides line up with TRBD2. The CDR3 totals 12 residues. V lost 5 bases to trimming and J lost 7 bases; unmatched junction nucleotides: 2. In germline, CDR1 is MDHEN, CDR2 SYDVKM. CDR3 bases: TGTGCCAGCAGTAGTAGCGGGAATGAGCAGTTCTTC. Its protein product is CASSSSGNEQFF.

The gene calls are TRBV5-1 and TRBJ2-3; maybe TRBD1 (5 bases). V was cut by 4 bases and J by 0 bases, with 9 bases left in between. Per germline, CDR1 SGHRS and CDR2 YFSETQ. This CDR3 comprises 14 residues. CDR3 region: CASSRDSSTDTQYF. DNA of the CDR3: TGCGCCAGCAGCCGAGACAGTAGCACAGATACGCAGTATTTT.

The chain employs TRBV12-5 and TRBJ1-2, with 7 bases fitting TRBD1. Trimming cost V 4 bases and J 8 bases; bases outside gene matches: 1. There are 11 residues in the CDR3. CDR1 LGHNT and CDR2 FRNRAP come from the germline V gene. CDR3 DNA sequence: TGTGCTAGTGGTTCCAGGGGGGGCTACACCTTC. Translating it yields CASGSRGGYTF.